The 12 T cell receptor beta chains below come from one sample, sequenced in a study of blood T cell repertoires in COVID-19. Some clones are missing from TCRdb's copy, which holds only in-frame ones; the method was immunoSEQ multiplex PCR. Here the sample spans 95,000 to 150,000 clones, approximately 90% being singletons. The sequenced sample was peripheral blood. The source of these receptors is a man aged 50 to 60 with acute or convalescent COVID-19.

The chain uses TRBV6-6 and TRBJ1-5, with 7 bases aligning to TRBD1. The germline V gene has CDR1 MNHNY and CDR2 SVGAGI (reference sequence). This CDR3 has 15 residues. V was clipped by 2 bases and J by 0 bases; unmatched bases: 1. This CDR3 is CASSYGTVSNQPQHF. CDR3 DNA sequence: TGTGCCAGCAGTTACGGGACAGTTAGCAATCAGCCCCAGCATTTT.

The chain employs TRBV19 and TRBJ2-3; D is perhaps TRBD1 (5 bases). The CDR3 has 14 amino acids. The V end lost 6 bases, the J end lost 4 bases, and 14 bases lay between the germline ends. Germline-derived CDR1 and CDR2 are LNHDA and SQIVND (reference sequence). The CDR3 loop reads CASRFQGNADTQYF. The CDR3 region has the DNA TGTGCCAGTAGATTCCAGGGAAACGCAGATACGCAGTATTTT.

This clone has just one count. The V gene is TRBV29-1, the J gene TRBJ1-5; TRBD1 is a possible D gene (6 bases). The V gene lost 7 bases and the J gene lost 2 bases, with 12 bases spanning the gap. Germline CDR1 reads SQVTM; CDR2 reads ANQGSEA. This CDR3 region has 13 residues. The chain's CDR3 is CSAQQGGNQPQHF. The DNA of the CDR3 is TGCAGCGCACAACAGGGAGGCAATCAGCCCCAGCATTTT.

This clone was found once. J is TRBJ2-7 and V is TRBV23-1; 10 bases are a match to TRBD2. TRBV23-1 is assigned to the ORF class and has an uncertain function. The V gene end was trimmed by 6 bases and the J gene end by 7 bases; junction bases not matched to a gene: 27. CDR3 length: 20 amino acids. The CDR3: CASSKDPGLASQFLSWEQYF. The DNA for the CDR3 is TGCGCCAGCAGCAAAGACCCGGGACTAGCGTCCCAATTTCTGAGTTGGGAGCAGTACTTC.

This chain connects TRBV19 to TRBJ2-7; D not resolved. This CDR3 has 17 residues. Per the germline V gene, CDR1 is LNHDA and CDR2 is SQIVND (reference sequence). Trimming removed 5 bases at V and 3 bases at J, with 23 bases between. CDR3 nucleotide sequence: TGTGCCAGTAGTTTTCAGGTGACCCACTTCCCCGACTACGAGCAGTACTTC. This translates into CASSFQVTHFPDYEQYF.

This chain uses TRBV25-1 with TRBJ1-6; 7 nucleotides align to TRBD1. Per the germline V gene, CDR1 is MGHDK and CDR2 is SYGVNS. This CDR3 is 16 amino acids long. After removal of 5 bases from V and 7 bases from J, the junction contained 11 bases not matched to a gene. Written as DNA, the CDR3 is TGTGCCAGCAGTTTACTAACCGGGACAGACAATTCACCCCTCCACTTT. As protein: CASSLLTGTDNSPLHF.

This rearrangement joins TRBV14 to TRBJ2-1; no definite D call. There are 15 residues in the CDR3. Trimming pared 1 base from V and 5 bases from J, leaving 12 bases between. CDR1 is SGHDN and CDR2 is FVKESK in the germline V gene. The CDR3 bases are TGTGCCAGCAGCCAAGTGTTGCTGGGCAACAATGAGCAGTTCTTC. It codes for CASSQVLLGNNEQFF. The full variable domain, in which reference TRBV14 and TRBJ2-1 provide the parts outside the CDR3, is EAGVTQFPSHSVIEKGQTVTLRCDPISGHDNLYWYRRVMGKEIKFLLHFVKESKQDESGMPNNRFLAERTGGTYSTLKVQPAELEDSGVYFCASSQVLLGNNEQFFGPGTRLTVL.

The rearrangement links TRBV11-2 to TRBJ2-7; D is perhaps TRBD1 (6 bases). There are 17 residues in the CDR3. The V end was cut by 1 base, the J end by 2 bases, with 18 bases between. Germline V gives CDR1 SGHAT, CDR2 FQNNGV. CDR3 in DNA: TGTGCCAGCAGCTTAGTCCCTTACAGGGAAAGGACCTACGAGCAGTACTTC. Protein: CASSLVPYRERTYEQYF.

This clone was counted ten times or more. The chain combines TRBV15 with TRBJ2-7, with 10 bases fitting TRBD1. Germline loops: CDR1 LNHNV, CDR2 YYDKDF (reference sequence). Trimming at V came to 8 bases and at J to 5 bases, leaving 6 bases not matched to a gene. The CDR3 spans 13 residues. The CDR3 loop is CATGRTGGHEQYF. The CDR3 DNA reads as TGTGCCACCGGTCGGACAGGGGGTCACGAGCAGTACTTC.

The chain employs TRBV24-1 and TRBJ2-1, with 7 bases identical to TRBD2. CDR3 size: 12 residues. V lost 3 bases, J lost 14 bases, and 6 bases stayed unmatched. The germline gives CDR1 KGHDR, CDR2 SFDVKD. The CDR3 bases are TGTGCCACCAGTGATCATAGCCGGGAGGAGTTCTTC. Translating it yields CATSDHSREEFF.

This chain uses TRBV5-1 with TRBJ2-1; no clear D gene. Germline V CDR1 and CDR2: SGHRS, YFSETQ. V dropped 0 bases and J dropped 7 bases, with 14 bases sitting between them. CDR3 length: 15 amino acids. This CDR3 reads CASSLAGSRSNEQFF. CDR3 nucleotide sequence: TGCGCCAGCAGCTTGGCCGGTAGCCGTTCGAATGAGCAGTTCTTC.

This chain uses TRBV19 with TRBJ2-2; 11 positions match TRBD2. The CDR3 extends over 16 amino acids. Germline CDR1 and CDR2: LNHDA and SQIVND (reference sequence). V was clipped by 4 bases and J by 3 bases; unmatched bases: 4. CDR3 DNA: TGTGCCAGTAGTAAGGGACTAGCGGACCACACCGGGGAGCTGTTTTTT. Amino acids: CASSKGLADHTGELFF.